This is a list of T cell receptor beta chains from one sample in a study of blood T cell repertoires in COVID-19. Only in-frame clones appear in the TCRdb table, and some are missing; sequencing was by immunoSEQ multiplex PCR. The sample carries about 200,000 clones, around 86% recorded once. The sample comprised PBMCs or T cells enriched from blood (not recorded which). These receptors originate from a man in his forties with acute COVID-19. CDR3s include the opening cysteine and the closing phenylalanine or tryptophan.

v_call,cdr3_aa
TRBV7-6,CASSLGASGSSYNEQFF
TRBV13,CASSWTATGGNTEAFF
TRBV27,CASMPNLRSNRDSGANVLTF
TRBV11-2,CASVLNRDTQYF
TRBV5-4,CASSFTGGLGTEAFF
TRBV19,CASSIDLAGGTDTQYF
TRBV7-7,CASSLEGGNEQFF
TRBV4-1,CASSQLADQETQYF
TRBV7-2,CASSSRQGGETQYF
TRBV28,CASSSIRSSYNSPLHF
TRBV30,CAWSGRTKQGAGYTEAFF
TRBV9,CASSTHTGTSGSVGELFF
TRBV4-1,CASSQDPSNYGYTF
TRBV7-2,CASSLGVGQNYGYTF
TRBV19,CASSIEAGGNTEAFF
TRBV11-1,CASSYLGPRYGYTF
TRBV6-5,CASRPLETAIYGYTF
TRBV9,CASSVVTGYEQYF
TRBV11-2,CASSTGLAGAVRAYEQYF
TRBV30,CALRGTSGRNTGELFF
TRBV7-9,CASSNRDSSLEQYF
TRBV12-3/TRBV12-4,CASAGQGLEQYF
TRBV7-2,CASSPNGGRAGETQYF
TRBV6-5,CASSYSRRTDTQYF
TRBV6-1,CASSDGGTYNQPQHF
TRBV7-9,CASSLGTSGRVTDTQYF
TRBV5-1,CASRGDRGYEQYF
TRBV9,CASSVSGSSGGTKAFF
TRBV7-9,CASSSTRGTLHF
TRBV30,CAWSLAFGDEQYF
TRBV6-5,CASKGQGAIEQYF
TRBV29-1,CSVGRRGYTDTQYF
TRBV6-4,CATRLSQRDRGWPYEQYF
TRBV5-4,CASSSGGGGGGYEQYF
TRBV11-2,CASSLGAGNTIYF
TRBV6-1,CASSDVVGHFYDNEQFF
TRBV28,CASSFWQGASYEQYF
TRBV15,CATLHTGELFF
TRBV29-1,CSVLPGGGSGNTIYF
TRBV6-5,CASSPRGSDGYTF
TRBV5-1,CASSLGRSSGTDTQYF
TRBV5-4,CASSPDREETQYF
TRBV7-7,CASSLVAGGLYEQYF
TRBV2,CASSPSGRARELFF